These 14 T cell receptor beta chains came from one sample sequenced in a study of response to subunit inactivated influenza vaccine. TCRdb used MiXCR to reprocess the RT-PCR reads, holding one entry per CDR3 protein. The sample yields roughly 170,000 distinct CDR3 sequences, about 10% seen once. Specimen: non-naive T cells sorted from PBMCs, collected on the day of vaccination. These receptors originate from a man over 45 who received an inactivated influenza vaccine.

The genes are TRBV20-1 and TRBJ2-3; TRBD2 matches 11 bases. Per the germline V gene, CDR1 is DFQATT and CDR2 is SNEGSKA (reference sequence). Germline trimming cut 5 bases from V and 5 bases from J; bases unmatched to any gene: 15. The CDR3 consists of 17 residues. The CDR3 here is CSAGSSGGPLTRDTQYF. In DNA form, the CDR3 reads TGCAGTGCTGGATCTAGCGGGGGGCCCCTTACGAGAGATACGCAGTATTTT.

This clonotype was found many times. The chain carries TRBV20-1 and TRBJ2-3, with no clear D. CDR3 length: 13 amino acids. Deletions cut 6 bases from V and 0 bases from J, with 10 bases between. Germline CDR1 and CDR2: DFQATT and SNEGSKA (reference sequence). The chain's CDR3 is CSAPIGSTDTQYF. Here the CDR3 DNA reads TGCAGTGCCCCCATTGGGAGCACAGATACGCAGTATTTT.

The CDR3 nucleotides are TGCAGTGCTCCGATCGACAGGACCCAGTACTTC. The encoded protein is CSAPIDRTQYF. The genes are TRBV20-1 and TRBJ2-5; D is possibly TRBD1 (5 bases). Germline CDR1 and CDR2: DFQATT and SNEGSKA (reference sequence). Trimming stripped 5 bases from V and 7 bases from J, with 11 bases between. There are 11 residues in the CDR3.

In this sample, this clonotype turned up a few times. CDR3 loop: CASRYGLAGNNEQFF. For the CDR3, the DNA is TGTGCCAGCAGATACGGACTAGCGGGGAACAATGAGCAGTTCTTC. The rearrangement uses TRBV6-5 and TRBJ2-1; TRBD2 aligns across 12 bases. V lost 6 bases, J lost 5 bases, and 5 bases stayed unmatched. The CDR3 loop spans 15 amino acids. Looked up from germline, CDR1 is MNHEY and CDR2 is SVGAGI.

This clonotype was observed a few times. The chain joins TRBV19 to TRBJ2-1; D remains unclear. V was cut by 9 bases and J by 5 bases, with 11 bases left in between. Germline lookup yields CDR1 LNHDA and CDR2 SQIVND (reference sequence). The CDR3 runs 12 residues. The DNA of the CDR3 is TGTGCCAGCACCGCTTGGGACAATGAGCAGTTCTTC. As protein: CASTAWDNEQFF. Full variable domain (outside the CDR3, taken from reference TRBV19 and TRBJ2-1): DGGITQSPKYLFRKEGQNVTLSCEQNLNHDAMYWYRQDPGQGLRLIYYSQIVNDFQKGDIAEGYSVSREKKESFPLTVTSAQKNPTAFYLCASTAWDNEQFFGPGTRLTVL.

The sample holds many counts of this clonotype. The chain couples TRBV29-1 to TRBJ1-5; D perhaps matches TRBD1 (5 bases). Trimming took off 6 bases at V and 0 bases at J, with 9 bases between the two ends. The germline CDR1 and CDR2 sequences are SQVTM and ANQGSEA. This CDR3 is 13 amino acids long. The CDR3 nucleotides read TGCAGCGTAGGGGAGAATAGCAATCAGCCCCAGCATTTT. It specifies CSVGENSNQPQHF. The full variable domain, its missing parts supplied by reference TRBV29-1 and TRBJ1-5, is SAVISQKPSRDICQRGTSLTIQCQVDSQVTMMFWYRQQPGQSLTLIATANQGSEATYESGFVIDKFPISRPNLTFSTLTVSNMSPEDSSIYLCSVGENSNQPQHFGDGTRLSIL.

This clonotype has just a few counts. The chain links TRBV7-9 to TRBJ2-5; D could derive from TRBD1 or TRBD2 (5 bases each). Germline CDR1 is SEHNR and CDR2 is FQNEAQ (reference sequence). Trimming left V 4 bases short and J 1 base short, with 10 bases between. This CDR3 has 14 amino acids. CDR3 sequence (DNA): TGTGCCAGCAGCTCGGGGCAGTTCCAAGAGACCCAGTACTTC. Translated, it gives CASSSGQFQETQYF.

This clonotype has just a few counts. J is TRBJ2-7 and V is TRBV7-2, with a tentative D call TRBD2 (5 bases). The CDR3 totals 13 residues. Germline CDR1 is SGHTA and CDR2 is FQGNSA. V dropped 3 bases and J dropped 5 bases, with 11 bases sitting between them. Here the CDR3 reads CASSFVPGNEQYF. CDR3 coding DNA: TGTGCCAGCAGCTTTGTTCCGGGAAACGAGCAGTACTTC.

This clonotype was counted ten times or more. J is TRBJ2-7 and V is TRBV29-1; a possible D gene is TRBD1 (7 bases). Germline V gene data show CDR1 as SQVTM and CDR2 as ANQGSEA. The CDR3 contains 16 residues. V lost 0 bases to trimming and J lost 4 bases, with 19 bases between them. As DNA, the CDR3 is TGCAGCGTTGAAGAACAGGGGACTGGACGGCAATACGAGCAGTACTTC. The encoded protein is CSVEEQGTGRQYEQYF.

This clonotype was found many times. The chain links TRBV6-1 to TRBJ1-2, with a weak D call TRBD1 (5 bases). The CDR3 totals 12 residues. The V gene's germline CDR1 is MNHNS and CDR2 SASEGT. V gave up 3 bases and J gave up 6 bases, with 8 bases separating them. The CDR3 sequence is CASSDRVDGYTF. The CDR3 nucleotides read TGTGCCAGCAGTGACAGGGTGGATGGCTACACCTTC.

The table lists this clonotype with many counts. The V gene is TRBV3-1, the J gene TRBJ1-6; D gene unclear. Germline V gene data show CDR1 as LGHDT and CDR2 as YNNKEL (reference sequence). The CDR3 is 19 amino acids. With 0 bases removed from V and 0 bases from J, the gap between germline ends came to 15 bases. The CDR3 protein is CASSQDLVQSSSYNSPLHF. The CDR3 bases are TGTGCCAGCAGCCAAGATTTAGTACAGTCGAGCTCCTATAATTCACCCCTCCACTTT.

In its sample, this clonotype was seen many times. V gene TRBV29-1 combines with J gene TRBJ2-1, with TRBD2 identical over 11 bases. Germline CDR1 is SQVTM and CDR2 is ANQGSEA. The CDR3 is 16 amino acids. Unmatched junction bases numbered 8, after V lost 7 bases and J lost 0 bases. CDR3 sequence reads: CSAAGLAEISYNEQFF. The CDR3 DNA reads as TGCAGCGCTGCGGGACTAGCGGAGATCTCCTACAATGAGCAGTTCTTC.

This clonotype was observed at least ten times. The gene calls are TRBV20-1 and TRBJ2-2; D unclear. V was trimmed by 4 bases and J by 4 bases, leaving 7 bases between them. The CDR3 is 12 residues long. Germline V CDR1 and CDR2: DFQATT, SNEGSKA (reference sequence). CDR3 nucleotide sequence: TGCAGTGCTACGGCCTCCACCGGGGAGCTGTTTTTT. Translated, it gives CSATASTGELFF.

This clonotype appeared a few times. The rearrangement joins TRBV7-2 to TRBJ2-3; 9 bases fit TRBD2. CDR3 length: 16 residues. CDR1 and CDR2 (germline): SGHTA, FQGNSA. With V trimmed by 1 base and J by 4 bases, 6 bases remained unmatched. CDR3 in amino acids: CASSLVAGGPSDTQYF. CDR3 in DNA: TGTGCCAGCAGCTTAGTGGCGGGAGGGCCCTCAGATACGCAGTATTTT.